This T cell receptor beta chain was sequenced during a study of T cell clonality in common variable immunodeficiency. Data came from immunoSEQ multiplex PCR; TCRdb stores just in-frame clones and leaves some out. The table lists about 35,000 clones, with no singletons. At least ten counts were recorded for this clone. Read coverage stops 3 residues before the CDR3 terminus; the germline J gene supplies the remainder. V lost 0 bases and J lost 6, with 9 bases in between. The CDR3 extends over 13 amino acids. Germline CDR1 and CDR2: SGHTA and FQGTGA. The sequencing sample was made of peripheral blood mononuclear cells. The V call is TRBV7-3, the J call TRBJ2-7; the D is unclear. This TCR was recovered from a person between 18 and 70 years old in good health. The CDR3 loop reads CASSLTGRLEQYF. Incomplete CDR3 DNA: TGTGCCAGCAGCTTAACTGGCAGGCTCGAG.